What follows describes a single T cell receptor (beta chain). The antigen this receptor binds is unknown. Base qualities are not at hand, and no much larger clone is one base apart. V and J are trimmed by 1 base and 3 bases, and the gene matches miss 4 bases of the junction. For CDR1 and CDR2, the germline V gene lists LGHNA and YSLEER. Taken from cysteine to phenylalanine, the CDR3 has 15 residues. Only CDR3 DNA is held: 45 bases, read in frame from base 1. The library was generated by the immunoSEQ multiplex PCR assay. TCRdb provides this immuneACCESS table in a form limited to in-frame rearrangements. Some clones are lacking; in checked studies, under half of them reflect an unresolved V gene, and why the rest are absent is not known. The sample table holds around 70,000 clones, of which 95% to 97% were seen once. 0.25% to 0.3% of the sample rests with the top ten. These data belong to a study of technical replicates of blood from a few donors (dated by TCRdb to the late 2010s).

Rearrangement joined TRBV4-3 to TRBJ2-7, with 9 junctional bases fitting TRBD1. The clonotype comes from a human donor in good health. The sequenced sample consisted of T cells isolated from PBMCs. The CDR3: CASSQGDRELYEQYF. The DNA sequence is TGCGCCAGCAGCCAAGGGGACAGGGAACTCTACGAGCAGTACTTC.